This T cell receptor (beta chain) was found in a study of blood T cells in healthy people across ages. General study findings and limits: Investigators viewed diversity estimates from one million T cells as underestimates, the study reported.

For the second PCR, which ran for about 6 to 11 cycles, a sample-barcoded 5' primer and a J-beta primer mix were used. Each CDR3 protein is one row after TCRdb ran MiXCR on the 5' RACE reads. The data contain about 620,000 distinct CDR3 sequences, roughly half of them singletons. Germline-derived CDR1 and CDR2 are MNHEY and SMNVEV (reference sequence). Deletions cut 4 bases from V and 7 bases from J, with 20 bases between. This CDR3 spans 15 amino acids. This clonotype came up a few times. Its antigen remains unidentified. This clonotype was sampled from a woman of 80 years or more in good health. Specimen: blood. The V and J genes are TRBV27 and TRBJ2-7; possibly TRBD2 for D (5 bases). CDR3 region: CASSYQRRGYNEQYF. CDR3 nucleotide sequence: TGTGCCAGCAGTTATCAGAGACGGGGATACAATGAGCAGTACTTC.